Shown below are 19 T cell receptor beta chains from a single sample sequenced in a study of shared clonotypes between healthy human individuals. As defined, naive CD8 cells were CD45RO-negative and positively selected for CCR7, with terminally differentiated effector memory CD45RA+ cells excluded. Clones were read by immunoSEQ multiplex PCR, and TCRdb kept only the in-frame ones, dropping some. The repertoire holds some 1,900,000 clones, with about 95% as singletons. The sequenced material came from naive CD8+ T cells sorted from blood. The source of these receptors is a young man in good health.

CDR3 in amino acids: CASSLARIQGTGELFF. The CDR3 DNA sequence: TGTGCCAGCAGCTTAGCGCGGATCCAGGGCACCGGGGAGCTGTTTTTT. The V gene is TRBV7-9, the J gene TRBJ2-2; D is possibly TRBD1 (5 bases). Per the germline V gene, CDR1 is SEHNR and CDR2 is FQNEAQ (reference sequence). V lost 0 bases to trimming and J lost 4 bases, with 12 bases between them. The CDR3 contains 16 residues.

J is TRBJ2-1 and V is TRBV4-3, with 12 bases aligning to TRBD2. V lost 2 bases, J lost 9 bases, and 14 bases stayed unmatched. This CDR3 is 18 amino acids long. CDR1 is LGHNA, CDR2 YSLEER, per germline. CDR3 loop: CASSQLPGLAGDGAEQFF. Written as DNA, the CDR3 is TGCGCCAGCAGCCAATTACCGGGACTAGCGGGTGACGGGGCTGAGCAGTTCTTC.

The V call is TRBV5-4, the J call TRBJ2-3; D is tentatively TRBD1 or TRBD2 (5 bases each). CDR1 and CDR2 (germline): SGHNT, YYREEE (reference sequence). This CDR3 has 15 residues. The V end was cut by 1 base, the J end by 0 bases, with 9 bases between. The CDR3 DNA follows: TGTGCCAGCAGCTTGAGTTGGGACAGCACAGATACGCAGTATTTT. It encodes CASSLSWDSTDTQYF.

The genes are TRBV6-1 and TRBJ1-2, with TRBD1 matching over 7 bases. The ends lost 2 bases at V and 3 bases at J; junction bases unmatched: 6. Germline CDR1 and CDR2: MNHNS and SASEGT. The CDR3 covers 15 residues. The DNA for the CDR3 is TGTGCCAGCAGTGAACCCAGACAGGGCGACTATGGCTACACCTTC. This gives the protein CASSEPRQGDYGYTF.

This chain connects TRBV5-6 to TRBJ1-2, with 7 positions matching TRBD1. The CDR3 has 13 residues. The junction had 6 bases not matched to a gene; V was cut back by 5 bases and J by 5 bases. Germline CDR1 reads SGHDT; CDR2 reads YYEEEE. DNA of the CDR3: TGTGCCAGCAGGTACAGGGGTGGTTATGGCTACACCTTC. As protein: CASRYRGGYGYTF.

The rearrangement joins TRBV7-2 to TRBJ2-7; D not resolved. CDR1 is SGHTA, CDR2 FQGNSA, per germline. V was trimmed by 2 bases and J by 2 bases, leaving 13 bases between them. CDR3 size: 15 residues. The CDR3 nucleotides read TGTGCCAGCAGCTTAAAAATGAATTTCGCCTACGAGCAGTACTTC. Protein product: CASSLKMNFAYEQYF.

V usage is TRBV6-5 and J usage is TRBJ1-1; D is unclear. Germline CDR1 and CDR2: MNHEY and SVGAGI. V was shortened by 0 bases and J by 2 bases, with 7 bases between the two germline ends. CDR3 size: 14 residues. The DNA of the CDR3 is TGTGCCAGCAGTTACTCCCACGTAAACACTGAAGCTTTCTTT. Translation: CASSYSHVNTEAFF.

The chain is built from TRBV5-4 and TRBJ2-1; D possibly matches TRBD1 or TRBD2 (6 bases each). This CDR3 contains 14 residues. V lost 3 bases and J 5 bases, leaving 12 bases between the germline ends. Germline assignment: CDR1 SGHNT and CDR2 YYREEE (reference sequence). The CDR3 DNA is TGTGCCAGCAGCTGGGGGGCAGATGACAATGAGCAGTTCTTC. Protein: CASSWGADDNEQFF.

The rearrangement links TRBV5-6 to TRBJ1-4; 10 bases agree with TRBD1. With V trimmed by 2 bases and J by 7 bases, 2 bases remained unmatched. CDR1 is SGHDT, CDR2 YYEEEE, per germline. CDR3 size: 14 residues. The CDR3 sequence: CASSFGTGVEKLFF. The CDR3, as DNA: TGTGCCAGCAGCTTTGGGACAGGGGTTGAAAAACTGTTTTTT. Together with reference TRBV5-6 and TRBJ1-4, the CDR3 gives the full variable domain: DAGVTQSPTHLIKTRGQQVTLRCSPKSGHDTVSWYQQALGQGPQFIFQYYEEEERQRGNFPDRFSGHQFPNYSSELNVNALLLGDSALYLCASSFGTGVEKLFFGSGTQLSVL.

This sequence joins TRBV28 and TRBJ1-2, with D possibly matching TRBD1 (5 bases). Trimming stripped 7 bases from V and 5 bases from J, with 23 bases between. Looked up from germline, CDR1 is MDHEN and CDR2 is SYDVKM. The length of the CDR3 is 16 residues. The CDR3 nucleotides read TGTGCCAGCAACGACGGGGCGGGACGAGTAGGGTATGGCTACACCTTC. Amino acids: CASNDGAGRVGYGYTF.

Concerning this clone itself: In the same sample, other DNA sequences code for this CDR3. J is TRBJ2-7 and V is TRBV4-1, with a tentative D call TRBD1 (5 bases). Trimming left V 0 bases short and J 3 bases short, with 9 bases between. The germline CDR1 and CDR2 sequences are MGHRA and YSYEKL. The CDR3 is 14 residues long. This CDR3 reads CASSQDSGLYEQYF. The CDR3 region has the DNA TGCGCCAGCAGCCAAGACTCAGGGCTCTACGAGCAGTACTTC.

The genes are TRBV28 and TRBJ2-3; either TRBD1 or TRBD2 may fit D (6 bases each). The CDR3 is 16 amino acids. CDR1 is MDHEN and CDR2 is SYDVKM in the germline V gene. V lost 8 bases, J lost 4 bases, and 22 bases lay in between. CDR3 bases: TGTGCCAGCCGGGGGCCCGGGGGATGGTTAGCAGATACGCAGTATTTT. It codes for CASRGPGGWLADTQYF.

The chain couples TRBV27 to TRBJ2-1; D is perhaps TRBD2 (5 bases). With 5 bases removed from V and 4 bases from J, the gap between germline ends came to 12 bases. The germline V gene has CDR1 MNHEY and CDR2 SMNVEV (reference sequence). The CDR3 totals 14 residues. DNA of the CDR3: TGTGCCAGCAGTCTACAAGAGGGTTACAATGAGCAGTTCTTC. Its translation is CASSLQEGYNEQFF.

This sequence joins TRBV2 and TRBJ1-6; perhaps TRBD1 as D (5 bases). The CDR3 length is 16 residues. Germline V gene data show CDR1 as SNHLY and CDR2 as FYNNEI. Trimming removed 7 bases at V and 12 bases at J, with 25 bases between. The CDR3 is CASTTNQVPRGGPLHF. CDR3 coding DNA: TGTGCCAGCACTACGAACCAGGTTCCCCGGGGGGGACCCCTCCACTTT.

The J gene is TRBJ2-2, the V gene TRBV11-2, with TRBD1 matching over 7 bases. The CDR3 contains 18 residues. Germline CDR1 reads SGHAT; CDR2 reads FQNNGV. V trimming: 3 bases; J trimming: 0 bases; junction bases outside the gene matches: 10. The CDR3 spells CASSLTPDRAPNTGELFF. The CDR3 DNA reads TGTGCCAGCAGCTTGACCCCTGACAGGGCCCCGAACACCGGGGAGCTGTTTTTT.

The V gene is TRBV11-2, the J gene TRBJ2-7, with 8 bases aligning to TRBD2. V gave up 4 bases and J gave up 0 bases; unmatched junction bases: 5. Germline V gene data show CDR1 as SGHAT and CDR2 as FQNNGV. The CDR3 spans 15 residues. The CDR3 DNA is TGTGCCAGCAGCTCCCCGGCGGGGGGCTCCTACGAGCAGTACTTC. Translating it yields CASSSPAGGSYEQYF. The variable domain in full, with the rest retrieved from reference TRBV11-2 and TRBJ2-7, is EAGVAQSPRYKIIEKRQSVAFWCNPISGHATLYWYQQILGQGPKLLIQFQNNGVVDDSQLPKDRFSAERLKGVDSTLKIQPAKLEDSAVYLCASSSPAGGSYEQYFGPGTRLTVT.

The chain uses TRBV14 and TRBJ1-2; D is perhaps TRBD1 (5 bases). Germline V gives CDR1 SGHDN, CDR2 FVKESK. CDR3 size: 14 residues. The ends were cut back, 2 bases at V and 3 bases at J, with 10 bases in the middle. The CDR3 is CASSQTGLDYGYTF. CDR3 DNA: TGTGCCAGCAGCCAAACGGGACTGGACTATGGCTACACCTTC.

V gene TRBV19 combines with J gene TRBJ1-5, with unresolved D. Trimming stripped 6 bases from V and 0 bases from J, with 9 bases between. Germline V CDR1 and CDR2: LNHDA, SQIVND (reference sequence). The CDR3 consists of 14 residues. CDR3 nucleotides: TGTGCCAGTAGCTATCCTTATAGCAATCAGCCCCAGCATTTT. It yields the protein CASSYPYSNQPQHF.

The rearrangement uses TRBV30 and TRBJ2-7; possibly TRBD1 for D (5 bases). This CDR3 has 14 residues. V dropped 4 bases and J dropped 2 bases, with 15 bases sitting between them. In germline, CDR1 is GTSNPN, CDR2 SVGIG (reference sequence). The CDR3 spells CAWNPTGNTYEQYF. Here the CDR3 DNA reads TGTGCCTGGAACCCCACAGGCAATACCTACGAGCAGTACTTC.